This T cell receptor beta chain was found in a study of blood T cell repertoires in COVID-19. Study-wide background: Both acute and convalescent COVID-19 samples were obtained from the United States, Italy and Spain. From T cells, B-cell-depleted T cells, or PBMCs came the material, which was cDNA or gDNA.

Some clones are missing from TCRdb's copy, which holds only in-frame ones; the method was immunoSEQ multiplex PCR. The sample includes some 260,000 clones, roughly 82% of them seen just once. V lost 6 bases, J lost 8 bases, and 9 bases stayed unmatched. Germline V CDR1 and CDR2: MNHEY, SMNVEV (reference sequence). The CDR3 has 13 amino acids. Sequences were obtained from peripheral blood. The chain uses TRBV27 and TRBJ1-2, with 7 nucleotides matching TRBD1. This clonotype originated in a woman older than 75 with active or convalescent COVID-19. The CDR3 here is CASRATGAGGYTF. Written as DNA, the CDR3 is TGTGCCAGCAGAGCTACAGGGGCGGGCGGCTACACCTTC.